This T cell receptor beta chain was captured by sequencing in a study of blood T cell repertoires in COVID-19. Overall study context: The United States, Italy and Spain were the sources of the acute and convalescent COVID-19 samples.

This CDR3 is built from 15 residues. V lost 1 base to trimming and J lost 8 bases; unmatched junction nucleotides: 8. Germline V CDR1 and CDR2: SGHDT, YYEEEE. Sequencing used immunoSEQ multiplex PCR; TCRdb keeps in-frame clones, though not all of them. The top ten hold 1.5% to 2% of the sample, which has 130,000 or so clones, over 60% seen once. The source material was peripheral blood. The clonotype comes from a woman between 70 and 85 years old with acute or convalescent COVID-19. The rearrangement uses TRBV5-6 and TRBJ2-3; 9 positions match TRBD2. Here the CDR3 reads CASSLWLAGDVTQYF. DNA for the CDR3: TGTGCCAGCAGCTTGTGGTTAGCGGGGGACGTTACGCAGTATTTT.